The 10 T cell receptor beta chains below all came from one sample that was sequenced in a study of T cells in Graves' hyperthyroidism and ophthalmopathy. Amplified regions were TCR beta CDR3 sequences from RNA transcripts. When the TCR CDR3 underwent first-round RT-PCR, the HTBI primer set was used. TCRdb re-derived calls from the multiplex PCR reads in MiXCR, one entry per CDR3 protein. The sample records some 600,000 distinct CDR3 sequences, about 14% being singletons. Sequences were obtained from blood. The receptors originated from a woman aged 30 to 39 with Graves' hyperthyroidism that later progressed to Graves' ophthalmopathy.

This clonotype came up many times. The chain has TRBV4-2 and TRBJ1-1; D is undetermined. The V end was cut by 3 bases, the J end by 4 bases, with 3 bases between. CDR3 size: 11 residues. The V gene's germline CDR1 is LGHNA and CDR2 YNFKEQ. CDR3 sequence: CASSHSTEAFF. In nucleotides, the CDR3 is TGTGCCAGCAGCCACTCCACTGAAGCTTTCTTT.

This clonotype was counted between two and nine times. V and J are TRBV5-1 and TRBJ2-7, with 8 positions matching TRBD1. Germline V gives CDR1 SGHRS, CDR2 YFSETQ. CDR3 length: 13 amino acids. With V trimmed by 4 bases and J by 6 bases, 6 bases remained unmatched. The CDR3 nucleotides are TGCGCCAGCAGCCCCGAGACAGGGGTCGAGCAGTACTTC. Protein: CASSPETGVEQYF.

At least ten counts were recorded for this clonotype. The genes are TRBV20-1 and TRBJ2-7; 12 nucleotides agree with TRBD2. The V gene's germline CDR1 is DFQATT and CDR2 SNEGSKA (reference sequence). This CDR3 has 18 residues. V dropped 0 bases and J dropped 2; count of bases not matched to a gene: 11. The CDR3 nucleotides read TGCAGTGCTAGAGATTCGGCGACTAGCGGGAGTTTACCCTACGAGCAGTACTTC. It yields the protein CSARDSATSGSLPYEQYF.

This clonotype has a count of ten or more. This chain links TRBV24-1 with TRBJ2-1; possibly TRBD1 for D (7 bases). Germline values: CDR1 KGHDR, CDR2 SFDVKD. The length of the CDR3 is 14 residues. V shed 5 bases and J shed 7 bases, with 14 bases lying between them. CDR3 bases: TGTGCCACCAGTGTCCAGGGGGAGGTAAATGAGCAGTTCTTC. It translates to CATSVQGEVNEQFF.

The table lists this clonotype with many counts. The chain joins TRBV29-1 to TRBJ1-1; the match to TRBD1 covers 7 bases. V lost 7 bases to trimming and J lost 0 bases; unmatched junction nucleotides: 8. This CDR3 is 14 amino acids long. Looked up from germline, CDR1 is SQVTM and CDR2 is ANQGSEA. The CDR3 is CSGISGTVNTEAFF. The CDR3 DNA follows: TGCAGCGGTATTTCCGGGACAGTGAACACTGAAGCTTTCTTT. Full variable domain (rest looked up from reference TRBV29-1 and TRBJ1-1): SAVISQKPSRDICQRGTSLTIQCQVDSQVTMMFWYRQQPGQSLTLIATANQGSEATYESGFVIDKFPISRPNLTFSTLTVSNMSPEDSSIYLCSGISGTVNTEAFFGQGTRLTVV.

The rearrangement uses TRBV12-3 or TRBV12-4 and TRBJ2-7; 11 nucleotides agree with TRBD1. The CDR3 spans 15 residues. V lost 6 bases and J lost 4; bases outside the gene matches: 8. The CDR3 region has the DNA TGTGCCAGCAGACGACCGGGGACAGGGGGATACGAGCAGTACTTC. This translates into CASRRPGTGGYEQYF.

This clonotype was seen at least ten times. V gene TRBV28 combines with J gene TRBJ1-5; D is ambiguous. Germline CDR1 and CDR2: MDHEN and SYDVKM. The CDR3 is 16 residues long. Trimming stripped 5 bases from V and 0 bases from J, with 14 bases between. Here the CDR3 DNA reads TGTGCCAGCAGTCTCCGCCGTTTTGGTAGCAATCAGCCCCAGCATTTT. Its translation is CASSLRRFGSNQPQHF.

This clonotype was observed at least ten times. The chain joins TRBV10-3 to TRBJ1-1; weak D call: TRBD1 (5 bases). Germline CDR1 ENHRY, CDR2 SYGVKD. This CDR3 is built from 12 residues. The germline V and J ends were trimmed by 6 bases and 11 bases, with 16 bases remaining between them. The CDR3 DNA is TGTGCCATCAGCGATCCCCCTGGGGGGGCTTTCTTT. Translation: CAISDPPGGAFF.

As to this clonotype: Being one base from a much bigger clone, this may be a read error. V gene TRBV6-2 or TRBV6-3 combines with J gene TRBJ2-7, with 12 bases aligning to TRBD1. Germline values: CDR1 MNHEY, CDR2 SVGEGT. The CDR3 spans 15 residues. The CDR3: CASRTGTGGLYGQYF. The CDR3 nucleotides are TGTGCCAGCAGAACCGGGACAGGGGGCTTGTACGGGCAGTACTTC.

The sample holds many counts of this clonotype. CDR3 nucleotide sequence: TGTGCCAGCAGTTCCCTAGCGGGAGACCACGAGCAGTACTTC. It translates to CASSSLAGDHEQYF. This sequence joins TRBV27 and TRBJ2-7, with TRBD2 matching 10 bases. The J segment lost 5 bases and the V segment lost 4 bases, leaving 5 bases of the junction unmatched. In germline, CDR1 is MNHEY, CDR2 SMNVEV (reference sequence). This CDR3 is 14 amino acids long.